This record looks at one T cell receptor (beta chain) sequence and its context. Primers for the PCR totalled 60 Vbeta and 13 Jbeta. The repertoire was sequenced with immunoSEQ multiplex PCR; TCRdb's copy has only in-frame clones and lacks some. The sample lists some 140,000 clones, approximately 83% occurring once. The CDR3 is made up of 18 amino acids. This sample is part of a study of cytomegalovirus exposure and HLA in healthy donors. The sample comprised PBMCs. The origin of this receptor is a man aged 35 to 55 in good health and CMV-seronegative. V is TRBV21-1 and J is TRBJ2-2; no DNA check was done on the table's D call, TRBD2. TRBV21-1 is flagged as a pseudogene. CDR3 protein: CASSKVSSGERVAGELFF. The CDR3 nucleotides read TGTGCCAGCAGCAAAGTATCGAGCGGGGAACGAGTGGCCGGGGAGCTGTTTTTT.